Listed below are T cell receptor beta chains from one sample, sequenced in a study of cytomegalovirus exposure and HLA in healthy donors. Repertoires were generated with immunoSEQ multiplex PCR, while TCRdb's copy carries only in-frame clones and drops some. This table has about 160,000 clones, roughly 85% appearing once. Sequenced sample: PBMCs. The receptors derive from a man aged 25 to 45 in good health and CMV-seronegative. Each CDR3 is given with its conserved first and last residue. The D gene is left open where the match is weak.

v_gene: TRBV7-2; j_gene: TRBJ1-5; d_gene: TRBD1; CDR3aa: CASSFRQGTQPQHF
v_gene: TRBV7-9; j_gene: TRBJ2-7; d_gene: .; CDR3aa: CASSSTVTYEQYF
v_gene: TRBV23-1; j_gene: TRBJ1-3; d_gene: .; CDR3aa: CASSPRVAGKPISGNTIYF
v_gene: TRBV28; j_gene: TRBJ2-7; d_gene: TRBD2; CDR3aa: CASSLLAGTYEQYF
v_gene: TRBV7-2; j_gene: TRBJ2-7; d_gene: TRBD1; CDR3aa: CASSLRPGQANEQYF
v_gene: TRBV2; j_gene: TRBJ2-7; d_gene: .; CDR3aa: CASRWQGYYEQYF
v_gene: TRBV28; j_gene: TRBJ1-6; d_gene: .; CDR3aa: CASSFEGPSLHF
v_gene: TRBV2; j_gene: TRBJ1-2; d_gene: TRBD1; CDR3aa: CASSDHRGSFFGYGYTF
v_gene: TRBV18; j_gene: TRBJ2-1; d_gene: .; CDR3aa: CASSPLEGVEQFF
v_gene: TRBV30; j_gene: TRBJ2-2; d_gene: TRBD1; CDR3aa: CAWSPRGRDTGELFF
v_gene: TRBV4-3; j_gene: TRBJ2-7; d_gene: .; CDR3aa: CASSQDFAAGEQYF
v_gene: TRBV28; j_gene: TRBJ1-5; d_gene: .; CDR3aa: CASSPRGYSNQPQHF
v_gene: TRBV11-1; j_gene: TRBJ1-1; d_gene: TRBD1; CDR3aa: CASTRTGALGTEAFF
v_gene: TRBV5-4; j_gene: TRBJ2-5; d_gene: TRBD2; CDR3aa: CASSLVAGTETQYF
v_gene: TRBV28; j_gene: TRBJ2-7; d_gene: .; CDR3aa: CASSLFGSYEQYF
v_gene: TRBV7-2; j_gene: TRBJ2-2; d_gene: TRBD2; CDR3aa: CASSLLAGGTGELFF
v_gene: TRBV30; j_gene: TRBJ2-1; d_gene: TRBD1; CDR3aa: CAQRVRGQGAYNEQFF
v_gene: TRBV29-1; j_gene: TRBJ2-7; d_gene: .; CDR3aa: CSIQRGEVYEQYF
v_gene: TRBV7-6; j_gene: TRBJ2-3; d_gene: .; CDR3aa: CASSLDSGSVYTQYF
v_gene: TRBV7-4; j_gene: TRBJ1-3; d_gene: .; CDR3aa: CASSSTYGDTIYF
v_gene: TRBV30; j_gene: TRBJ2-1; d_gene: .; CDR3aa: CAFYYGGAGEQFF
v_gene: TRBV5-1; j_gene: TRBJ2-1; d_gene: TRBD2; CDR3aa: CASSLDRGVDEQFF
v_gene: TRBV6-6; j_gene: TRBJ2-5; d_gene: .; CDR3aa: CASSYTPGQETQYF
v_gene: TRBV5-1; j_gene: TRBJ2-1; d_gene: TRBD2; CDR3aa: CASSWTPGTSSYNEQFF
v_gene: TRBV30; j_gene: TRBJ2-2; d_gene: TRBD1; CDR3aa: CAWSARDRATGGELFF
v_gene: TRBV19; j_gene: TRBJ2-2; d_gene: .; CDR3aa: CASSLQGRAGELFF
v_gene: TRBV7-6; j_gene: TRBJ1-3; d_gene: .; CDR3aa: CASRFAAGNTIYF
v_gene: TRBV7-9; j_gene: TRBJ1-4; d_gene: TRBD1; CDR3aa: CASSLPQGAGTNEKLFF
v_gene: TRBV10-3; j_gene: TRBJ2-7; d_gene: TRBD1; CDR3aa: CAINRQGGYSYEQYF
v_gene: TRBV5-6; j_gene: TRBJ2-7; d_gene: .; CDR3aa: CASSPGPSADEQYF
v_gene: TRBV19; j_gene: TRBJ1-1; d_gene: .; CDR3aa: CASTPGVGTEAFF
v_gene: TRBV15; j_gene: TRBJ2-7; d_gene: TRBD1; CDR3aa: CATSRDRGPWEQYF
v_gene: TRBV5-1; j_gene: TRBJ2-1; d_gene: TRBD2; CDR3aa: CASSLETGGPDEQFF
v_gene: TRBV4-3; j_gene: TRBJ1-4; d_gene: .; CDR3aa: CASSPQGHEKLFF
v_gene: TRBV25-1; j_gene: TRBJ2-7; d_gene: TRBD2; CDR3aa: CATRTSGSSEQYF
v_gene: TRBV5-1; j_gene: TRBJ2-7; d_gene: TRBD1; CDR3aa: CASSLRPGQGAHEQYF
v_gene: TRBV7-9; j_gene: TRBJ2-2; d_gene: TRBD1; CDR3aa: CASRAGTANTGELFF
v_gene: TRBV4-1; j_gene: TRBJ2-1; d_gene: .; CDR3aa: CASSQDSYEQFF
v_gene: TRBV28; j_gene: TRBJ2-2; d_gene: TRBD1; CDR3aa: CASRGTGSAGELFF
v_gene: TRBV28; j_gene: TRBJ1-4; d_gene: .; CDR3aa: CASSFPSIGEKLFF
v_gene: TRBV28; j_gene: TRBJ2-1; d_gene: TRBD2; CDR3aa: CASSLKAGATYNEQFF
v_gene: TRBV5-1; j_gene: TRBJ2-2; d_gene: TRBD2; CDR3aa: CASSLEAGANTGELFF
v_gene: TRBV4-1; j_gene: TRBJ1-1; d_gene: .; CDR3aa: CASSQGRDFGGTEAFF
v_gene: TRBV4-1; j_gene: TRBJ2-5; d_gene: TRBD2; CDR3aa: CASGRRGGRETQYF
v_gene: TRBV15; j_gene: TRBJ1-5; d_gene: TRBD1; CDR3aa: CATRRDSGNQPQHF
v_gene: TRBV19; j_gene: TRBJ1-2; d_gene: TRBD1; CDR3aa: CASSIPRTGHYYTF
v_gene: TRBV11-2; j_gene: TRBJ1-2; d_gene: TRBD1; CDR3aa: CASSLSGTDLYGYTF
v_gene: TRBV7-9; j_gene: TRBJ1-1; d_gene: .; CDR3aa: CASSPLPRGMVSAEAFF
v_gene: TRBV7-9; j_gene: TRBJ2-7; d_gene: TRBD2; CDR3aa: CASSLAAYEQYF
v_gene: TRBV30; j_gene: TRBJ2-7; d_gene: TRBD2; CDR3aa: CAWSPPPSGFSSYEQYF
v_gene: TRBV14; j_gene: TRBJ1-1; d_gene: .; CDR3aa: CASTFLAVNMNTEAFF
v_gene: TRBV7-8; j_gene: TRBJ1-2; d_gene: TRBD1; CDR3aa: CASSPGQGTNYGYTF
v_gene: TRBV25-1; j_gene: TRBJ2-1; d_gene: .; CDR3aa: CASRTYNEQFF
v_gene: TRBV27; j_gene: TRBJ1-2; d_gene: .; CDR3aa: CASSLSGASPNYGYTF
v_gene: TRBV30; j_gene: TRBJ2-3; d_gene: TRBD2; CDR3aa: CAWTRSGASTDTQYF
v_gene: TRBV7-2; j_gene: TRBJ2-5; d_gene: TRBD2; CDR3aa: CASSPRTRGETQYF
v_gene: TRBV6-1; j_gene: TRBJ2-2; d_gene: TRBD1; CDR3aa: CATPRGPIGELFF
v_gene: TRBV19; j_gene: TRBJ2-1; d_gene: TRBD2; CDR3aa: CASSFQREFGEQFF
v_gene: TRBV7-8; j_gene: TRBJ2-1; d_gene: TRBD1; CDR3aa: CASSLGQGNLPGLVIYSEQFF
v_gene: TRBV7-4; j_gene: TRBJ2-7; d_gene: .; CDR3aa: CASSLQKPAGLPYGQYF